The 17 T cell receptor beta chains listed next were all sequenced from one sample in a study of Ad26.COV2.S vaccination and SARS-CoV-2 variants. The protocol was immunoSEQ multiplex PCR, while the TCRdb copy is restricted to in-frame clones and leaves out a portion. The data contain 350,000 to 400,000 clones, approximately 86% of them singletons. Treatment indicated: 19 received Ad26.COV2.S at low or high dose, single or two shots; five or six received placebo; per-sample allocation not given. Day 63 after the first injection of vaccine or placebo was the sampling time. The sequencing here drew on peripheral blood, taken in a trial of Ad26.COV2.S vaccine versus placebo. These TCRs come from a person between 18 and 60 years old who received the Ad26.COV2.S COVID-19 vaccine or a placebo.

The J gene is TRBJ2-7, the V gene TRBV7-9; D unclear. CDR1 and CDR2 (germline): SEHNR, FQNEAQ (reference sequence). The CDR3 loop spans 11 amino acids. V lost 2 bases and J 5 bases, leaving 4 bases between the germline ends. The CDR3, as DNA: TGTGCCAGCAGCTTAACGAACGAGCAGTACTTC. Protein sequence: CASSLTNEQYF.

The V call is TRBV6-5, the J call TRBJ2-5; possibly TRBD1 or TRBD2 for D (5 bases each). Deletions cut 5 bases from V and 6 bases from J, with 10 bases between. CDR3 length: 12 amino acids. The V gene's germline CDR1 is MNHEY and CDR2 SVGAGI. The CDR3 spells CASSPRDQTQYF. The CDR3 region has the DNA TGTGCCAGCAGTCCCCGGGACCAGACCCAGTACTTC.

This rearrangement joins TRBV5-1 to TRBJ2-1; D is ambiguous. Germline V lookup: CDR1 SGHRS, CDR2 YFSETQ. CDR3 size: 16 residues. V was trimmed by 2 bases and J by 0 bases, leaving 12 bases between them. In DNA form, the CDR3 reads TGCGCCAGCAGCTTTAGTGGCAGGAGCTCCTACAATGAGCAGTTCTTC. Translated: CASSFSGRSSYNEQFF. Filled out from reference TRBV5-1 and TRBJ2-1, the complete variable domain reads KAGVTQTPRYLIKTRGQQVTLSCSPISGHRSVSWYQQTPGQGLQFLFEYFSETQRNKGNFPGRFSGRQFSNSRSEMNVSTLELGDSALYLCASSFSGRSSYNEQFFGPGTRLTVL.

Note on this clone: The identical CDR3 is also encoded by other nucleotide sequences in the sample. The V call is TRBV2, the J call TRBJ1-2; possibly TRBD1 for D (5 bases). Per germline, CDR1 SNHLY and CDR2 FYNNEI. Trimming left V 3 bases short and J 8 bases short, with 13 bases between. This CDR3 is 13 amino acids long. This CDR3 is CASSEGQGGGYTF. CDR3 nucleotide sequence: TGTGCCAGCAGTGAGGGTCAGGGAGGCGGCTACACCTTC.

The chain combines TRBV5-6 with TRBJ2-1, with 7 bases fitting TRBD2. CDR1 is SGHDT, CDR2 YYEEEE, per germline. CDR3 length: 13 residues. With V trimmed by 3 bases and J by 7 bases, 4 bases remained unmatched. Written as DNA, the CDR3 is TGTGCCAGCAGCTCCGGGGGGAAGAATGAGCAGTTCTTC. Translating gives CASSSGGKNEQFF.

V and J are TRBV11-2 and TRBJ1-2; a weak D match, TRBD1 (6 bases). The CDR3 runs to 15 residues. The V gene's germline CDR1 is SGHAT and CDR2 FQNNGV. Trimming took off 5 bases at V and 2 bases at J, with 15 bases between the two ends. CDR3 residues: CASSARTAGNYGYTF. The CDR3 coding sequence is TGTGCCAGCAGCGCCCGGACAGCCGGCAACTATGGCTACACCTTC.

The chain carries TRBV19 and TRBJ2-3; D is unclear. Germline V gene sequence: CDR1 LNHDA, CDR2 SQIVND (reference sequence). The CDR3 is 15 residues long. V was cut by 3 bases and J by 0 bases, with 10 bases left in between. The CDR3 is CASSMHRLSTDTQYF. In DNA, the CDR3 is TGTGCCAGTAGTATGCACCGTCTTAGCACAGATACGCAGTATTTT.

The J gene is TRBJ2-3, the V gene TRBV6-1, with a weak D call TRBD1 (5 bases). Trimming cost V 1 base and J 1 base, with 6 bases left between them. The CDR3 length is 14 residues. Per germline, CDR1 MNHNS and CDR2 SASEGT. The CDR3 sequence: CASSEGGGTDTQYF. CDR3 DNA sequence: TGTGCCAGCAGTGAAGGGGGCGGCACAGATACGCAGTATTTT.

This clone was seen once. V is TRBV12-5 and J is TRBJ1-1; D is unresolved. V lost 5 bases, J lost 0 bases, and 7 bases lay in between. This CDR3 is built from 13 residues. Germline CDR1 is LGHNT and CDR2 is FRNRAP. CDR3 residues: CASGKAVNTEAFF. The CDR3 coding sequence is TGTGCTAGTGGTAAAGCGGTGAACACTGAAGCTTTCTTT.

CDR3 region: CASSSTGAGYTF. CDR3 DNA sequence: TGTGCCAGCAGCTCGACAGGGGCCGGCTACACCTTC. This chain uses TRBV11-2 with TRBJ1-2; 8 bases are shared with TRBD1. Germline lookup yields CDR1 SGHAT and CDR2 FQNNGV. The length of the CDR3 is 12 residues. J gave up 8 bases and V 4 bases, and 3 bases lay outside the gene matches.

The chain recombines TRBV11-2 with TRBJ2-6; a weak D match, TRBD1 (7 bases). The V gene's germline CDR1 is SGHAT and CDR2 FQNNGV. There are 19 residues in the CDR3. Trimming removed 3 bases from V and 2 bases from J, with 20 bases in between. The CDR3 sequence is CASSFTQMTGRPGANVLTF. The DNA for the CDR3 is TGTGCCAGCAGCTTCACACAAATGACAGGGAGGCCTGGGGCCAACGTCCTGACTTTC.

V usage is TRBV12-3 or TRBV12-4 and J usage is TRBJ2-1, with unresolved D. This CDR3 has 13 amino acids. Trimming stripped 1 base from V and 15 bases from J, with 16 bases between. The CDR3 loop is CASSLGVWPWVFF. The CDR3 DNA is TGTGCCAGCAGTTTAGGAGTGTGGCCCTGGGTGTTCTTC.

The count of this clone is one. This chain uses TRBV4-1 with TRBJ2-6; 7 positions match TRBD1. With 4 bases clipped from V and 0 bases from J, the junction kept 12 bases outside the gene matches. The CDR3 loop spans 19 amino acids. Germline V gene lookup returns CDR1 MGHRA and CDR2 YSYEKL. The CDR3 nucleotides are TGCGCCAGCAGCCGATTAGCCGGGACAGCCGACTCTGGGGCCAACGTCCTGACTTTC. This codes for CASSRLAGTADSGANVLTF.

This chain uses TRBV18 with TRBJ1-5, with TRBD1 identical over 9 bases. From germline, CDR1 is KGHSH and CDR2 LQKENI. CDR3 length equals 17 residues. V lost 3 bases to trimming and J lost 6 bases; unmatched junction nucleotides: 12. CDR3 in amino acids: CASSPNLLDRGSQPQHF. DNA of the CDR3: TGTGCCAGCTCACCCAATCTCTTGGACAGGGGAAGTCAGCCCCAGCATTTT.

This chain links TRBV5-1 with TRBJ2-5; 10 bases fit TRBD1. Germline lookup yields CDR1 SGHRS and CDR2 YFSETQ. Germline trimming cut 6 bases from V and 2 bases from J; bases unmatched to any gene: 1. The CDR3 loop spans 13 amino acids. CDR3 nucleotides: TGCGCCAGCACGGACAGGGGGCAAGAGACCCAGTACTTC. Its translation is CASTDRGQETQYF. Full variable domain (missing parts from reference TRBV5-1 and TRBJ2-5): KAGVTQTPRYLIKTRGQQVTLSCSPISGHRSVSWYQQTPGQGLQFLFEYFSETQRNKGNFPGRFSGRQFSNSRSEMNVSTLELGDSALYLCASTDRGQETQYFGPGTRLLVL.

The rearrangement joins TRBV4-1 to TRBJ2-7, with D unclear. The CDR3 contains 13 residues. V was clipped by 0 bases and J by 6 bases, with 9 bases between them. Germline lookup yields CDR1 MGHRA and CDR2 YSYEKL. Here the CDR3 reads CASSQDPASEQYF. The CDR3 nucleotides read TGCGCCAGCAGCCAAGACCCAGCGAGCGAGCAGTACTTC.

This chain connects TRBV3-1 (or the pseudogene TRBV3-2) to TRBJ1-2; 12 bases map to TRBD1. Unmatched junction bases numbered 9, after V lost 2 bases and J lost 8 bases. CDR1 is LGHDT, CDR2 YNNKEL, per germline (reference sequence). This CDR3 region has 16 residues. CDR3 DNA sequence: TGTGCCAGCAGCCAACAACCGGGACAGGGGGCGAGAGGCTACACCTTC. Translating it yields CASSQQPGQGARGYTF.